Listed here is a single T cell receptor (beta chain). Its target is not known. These data are taken from a study of T cell responses to AZD1222 COVID-19 vaccine. In the study overall: The study pooled second doses at about 4 or about 12 weeks.

Assay used: immunoSEQ multiplex PCR; TCRdb lists only in-frame clones, some missing. The top ten clones hold over 10% of a sample with 68,000 or so clones, about four fifths of them seen once. The CDR3 is made up of 12 amino acids. Trimming removed 4 bases from V and 11 bases from J, with 14 bases in between. The germline V gene encodes CDR1 MNHEY and CDR2 SMNVEV (reference sequence). General study findings and limits: Repertoire collection took place solely once the T cell response had peaked.

Material: peripheral blood, obtained on day 0 of AZD1222 vaccination. The clonotype was recovered from an adult in good health. This chain joins TRBV27 and TRBJ1-2; D is ambiguous. CDR3: CASSSQAGSYTF. CDR3 coding DNA: TGTGCCAGCAGTTCGCAAGCCGGGTCTTACACCTTC.